Listed below are T cell receptor beta chains from one sample, sequenced in a study of blood T cell repertoires in COVID-19. The repertoire was sequenced with immunoSEQ multiplex PCR; TCRdb's copy has only in-frame clones and lacks some. This table holds 450,000 to 500,000 clones, 70% to 90% found once. Sequenced sample: peripheral blood. These receptors were collected from a human donor in a cohort sampled during active COVID-19. Each CDR3 is given with its conserved first and last residue. The order of the fields is V gene, J gene, CDR3 protein.

v_gene: TRBV7-2
j_gene: TRBJ2-7
CDR3aa: CASSLGRETSYEQYF

v_gene: TRBV27
j_gene: TRBJ1-2
CDR3aa: CASSQTGRDWGYTF

v_gene: TRBV3-1/TRBV3-2
j_gene: TRBJ2-5
CDR3aa: CASRRTGAETQYF

v_gene: TRBV12-3/TRBV12-4
j_gene: TRBJ1-2
CDR3aa: CASTPFSNYGYTF

v_gene: TRBV7-9
j_gene: TRBJ1-2
CDR3aa: CASSLGAGSYGYTF

v_gene: TRBV24-1
j_gene: TRBJ1-2
CDR3aa: CATSDPRTGFGGYTF

v_gene: TRBV4-3
j_gene: TRBJ2-1
CDR3aa: CASSQVGRGARNEQFF

v_gene: TRBV9
j_gene: TRBJ2-3
CDR3aa: CASSVAAGGPTDTQYF

v_gene: TRBV28
j_gene: TRBJ2-1
CDR3aa: CASSLNLLAGGGYNEQFF

v_gene: TRBV27
j_gene: TRBJ1-1
CDR3aa: CASSYTRGTEAFF

v_gene: TRBV3-1/TRBV3-2
j_gene: TRBJ2-3
CDR3aa: CASSPDKREEDTDTQYF

v_gene: TRBV5-1
j_gene: TRBJ2-7
CDR3aa: CASTYDIAGGSYEQYF

v_gene: TRBV28
j_gene: TRBJ2-1
CDR3aa: CASSPGLGSYNEQFF

v_gene: TRBV19
j_gene: TRBJ1-5
CDR3aa: CASSIGSDNQPQHF

v_gene: TRBV2
j_gene: TRBJ1-1
CDR3aa: CASSTGGREAFF

v_gene: TRBV2
j_gene: TRBJ2-1
CDR3aa: CASSRLAQGYNEQFF

v_gene: TRBV29-1
j_gene: TRBJ2-7
CDR3aa: CSGVGTGGGEQYF

v_gene: TRBV6-5
j_gene: TRBJ2-7
CDR3aa: CASSSTSGAYEQYF

v_gene: TRBV27
j_gene: TRBJ1-3
CDR3aa: CASRQSSGNTIYF

v_gene: TRBV5-6
j_gene: TRBJ2-7
CDR3aa: CASSSVDRHSYEQYF

v_gene: TRBV7-8
j_gene: TRBJ1-4
CDR3aa: CASSRGAQAEKLFF

v_gene: TRBV19
j_gene: TRBJ2-7
CDR3aa: CASSSPRRTGGTYEQYF

v_gene: TRBV6-5
j_gene: TRBJ1-6
CDR3aa: CASSSHRGPSPLHF

v_gene: TRBV5-1
j_gene: TRBJ2-7
CDR3aa: CASRELAGGRAEQYF

v_gene: TRBV19
j_gene: TRBJ2-1
CDR3aa: CASSIGTIYEQFF

v_gene: TRBV29-1
j_gene: TRBJ1-2
CDR3aa: CSGGGGLDGYTF

v_gene: TRBV12-3/TRBV12-4
j_gene: TRBJ2-5
CDR3aa: CASSSGETQYF

v_gene: TRBV6-2/TRBV6-3
j_gene: TRBJ2-7
CDR3aa: CASSWPLMEPGQGSYEQYF

v_gene: TRBV30
j_gene: TRBJ2-2
CDR3aa: CAWSVPGTSGPTGELFF

v_gene: TRBV5-1
j_gene: TRBJ2-5
CDR3aa: CASRFNRDKTQYF

v_gene: TRBV2
j_gene: TRBJ2-7
CDR3aa: CASSALRGVHEQYF

v_gene: TRBV7-2
j_gene: TRBJ2-7
CDR3aa: CASSFDGLAGVAEQYF

v_gene: TRBV19
j_gene: TRBJ2-3
CDR3aa: CASGTSTDTQYF

v_gene: TRBV2
j_gene: TRBJ2-7
CDR3aa: CASSVEGASDEQYF

v_gene: TRBV7-7
j_gene: TRBJ2-1
CDR3aa: CASSLRLAGHDYNEQFF

v_gene: TRBV28
j_gene: TRBJ1-5
CDR3aa: CASSLTGPGKPQHF

v_gene: TRBV14
j_gene: TRBJ2-7
CDR3aa: CASSQGLAGSYEQYF

v_gene: TRBV20-1
j_gene: TRBJ1-2
CDR3aa: CSASRQGYGYTF

v_gene: TRBV6-5
j_gene: TRBJ1-5
CDR3aa: CASGQVRNQPQHF

v_gene: TRBV29-1
j_gene: TRBJ2-2
CDR3aa: CSVGDYMTSGYTGELFF

v_gene: TRBV3-1/TRBV3-2
j_gene: TRBJ1-6
CDR3aa: CASSQGPVAYRGRYNSPLHF

v_gene: TRBV7-6
j_gene: TRBJ1-2
CDR3aa: CASSLEAGGTMIGYTF

v_gene: TRBV18
j_gene: TRBJ1-4
CDR3aa: CASSPPRQGAHFNEKLFF

v_gene: TRBV5-4
j_gene: TRBJ2-5
CDR3aa: CASSRPRATETQYF

v_gene: TRBV3-1/TRBV3-2
j_gene: TRBJ2-2
CDR3aa: CASSQGAGGGTGELFF

v_gene: TRBV5-1
j_gene: TRBJ2-7
CDR3aa: CASSATIAGGGTYEQYF

v_gene: TRBV30
j_gene: TRBJ2-7
CDR3aa: CAWRPIGRGGYEQYF

v_gene: TRBV14
j_gene: TRBJ1-2
CDR3aa: CASSQISGSRGYTF

v_gene: TRBV29-1
j_gene: TRBJ1-1
CDR3aa: CSVETGAGTEAFF

v_gene: TRBV28
j_gene: TRBJ2-7
CDR3aa: CASSPGGGLGVGEQYF

v_gene: TRBV10-3
j_gene: TRBJ2-3
CDR3aa: CAISFSSLGQSTDTQYF

v_gene: TRBV10-3
j_gene: TRBJ2-3
CDR3aa: CAISVLATSGTDTQYF